This TCR beta chain was obtained from a study of blood T cell repertoires in COVID-19. Across the study: Researchers got acute and convalescent COVID-19 samples from the United States, Italy and Spain. In each case, the material was cDNA or gDNA derived from T cells, B-cell-depleted T cells, or PBMCs.

The germline V and J ends were trimmed by 4 bases and 10 bases, with 20 bases remaining between them. CDR3 length: 14 amino acids. CDR1 and CDR2 (germline): SGHRS, YFSETQ. Methods used by the authors: Reference gene primer amplification gave estimated nucleated cell counts. Assay: immunoSEQ multiplex PCR; the TCRdb copy retains only in-frame clones and omits some. V and J calls and clone size come straight from that table; D and trimming were deduced from the DNA. The table has some 140,000 clones, about four fifths seen once. This chain joins TRBV5-1 and TRBJ1-1; weak D call: TRBD1 (5 bases). The origin of this receptor is a woman aged 55-70 years with acute or convalescent COVID-19. The material sequenced was peripheral blood. The CDR3 region is CASSLTQGNRRAFF. The CDR3 coding sequence is TGCGCCAGCAGCCTTACCCAGGGTAACAGGAGAGCTTTCTTT.